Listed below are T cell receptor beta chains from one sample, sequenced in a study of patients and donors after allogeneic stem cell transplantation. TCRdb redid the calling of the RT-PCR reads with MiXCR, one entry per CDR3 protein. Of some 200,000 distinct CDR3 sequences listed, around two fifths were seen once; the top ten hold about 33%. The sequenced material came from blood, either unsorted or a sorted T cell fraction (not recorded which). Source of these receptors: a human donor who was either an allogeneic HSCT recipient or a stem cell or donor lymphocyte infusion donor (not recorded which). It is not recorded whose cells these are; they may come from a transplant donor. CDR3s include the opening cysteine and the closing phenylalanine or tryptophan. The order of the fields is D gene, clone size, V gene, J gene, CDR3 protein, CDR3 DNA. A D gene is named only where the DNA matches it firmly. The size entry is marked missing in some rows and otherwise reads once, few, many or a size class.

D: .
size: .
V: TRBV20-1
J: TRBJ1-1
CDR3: CSARAQGNTEAFF
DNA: TGCAGTGCTAGAGCACAGGGTAACACTGAAGCTTTCTTT

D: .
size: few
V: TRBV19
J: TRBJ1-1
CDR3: CASAIWNTEAFF
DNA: TGTGCCAGCGCAATCTGGAACACTGAAGCTTTCTTT

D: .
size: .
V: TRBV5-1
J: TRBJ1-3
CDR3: CASSLGSSGKTIYF
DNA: TGCGCCAGCAGCTTGGGAAGTTCTGGAAAAACCATATATTTT

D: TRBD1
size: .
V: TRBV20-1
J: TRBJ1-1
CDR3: CSARDHGGTGVNTEAFF
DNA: TGCAGTGCTAGAGACCACGGGGGCACAGGGGTGAACACTGAAGCTTTCTTT

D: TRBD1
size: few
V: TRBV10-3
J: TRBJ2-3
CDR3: CAIGATGGPDTQYF
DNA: TGTGCCATCGGCGCAACAGGGGGCCCAGATACGCAGTATTTT

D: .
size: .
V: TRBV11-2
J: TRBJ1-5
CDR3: CASSLESGDLQPQHF
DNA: TGTGCCAGCAGCTTAGAGTCCGGGGATCTTCAGCCCCAGCATTTT

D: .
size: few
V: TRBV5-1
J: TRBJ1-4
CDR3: CASTYSPEEKLFF
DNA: TGCGCCAGCACCTATTCCCCAGAGGAAAAACTGTTTTTT

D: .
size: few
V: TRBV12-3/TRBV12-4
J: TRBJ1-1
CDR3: CASTSIRDPGVRYTEAFF
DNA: TGTGCCAGCACCTCCATTCGGGATCCAGGGGTAAGGTACACTGAAGCTTTCTTT

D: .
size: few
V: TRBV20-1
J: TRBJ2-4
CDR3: CSARRAGEAKNIQYF
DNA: TGCAGTGCTAGACGGGCAGGGGAGGCCAAAAACATTCAGTACTTC

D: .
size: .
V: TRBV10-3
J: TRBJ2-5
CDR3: CAISESVETQYF
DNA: TGTGCCATCAGTGAGTCTGTGGAGACCCAGTACTTC

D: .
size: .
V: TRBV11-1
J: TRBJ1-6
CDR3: CASSSSTAPNSPLHF
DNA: TGTGCCAGCAGCTCCTCGACAGCCCCCAATTCACCCCTCCACTTT

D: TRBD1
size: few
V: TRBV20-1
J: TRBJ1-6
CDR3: CSASQTGNTYNSPLHF
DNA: TGCAGTGCTAGCCAGACAGGGAACACCTATAATTCACCCCTCCACTTT

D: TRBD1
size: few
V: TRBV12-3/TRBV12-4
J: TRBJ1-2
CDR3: CASSQGQAYGYTF
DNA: TGTGCCAGCAGTCAAGGACAGGCCTATGGCTACACCTTC

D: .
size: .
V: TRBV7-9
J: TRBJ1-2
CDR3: CASSPVGRREYGYTF
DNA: TGTGCCAGCAGCCCAGTCGGGAGAAGGGAATATGGCTACACCTTC

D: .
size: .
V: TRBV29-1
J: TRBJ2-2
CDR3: CSVEVVNTGELFF
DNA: TGCAGCGTTGAAGTGGTAAACACCGGGGAGCTGTTTTTT

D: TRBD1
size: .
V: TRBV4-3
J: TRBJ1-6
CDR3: CASSHNSPGQGIGSPLHF
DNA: TGCGCCAGCAGCCACAACTCTCCGGGACAGGGGATAGGGTCACCCCTCCACTTT

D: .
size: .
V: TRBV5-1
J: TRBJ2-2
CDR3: CASSLTGTGELFF
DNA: TGCGCCAGCAGCTTGACAGGGACCGGGGAGCTGTTTTTT

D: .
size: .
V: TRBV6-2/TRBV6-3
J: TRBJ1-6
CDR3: CASTRSQGRGSLHF
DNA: TGTGCCAGCACCCGATCGCAGGGAAGAGGATCCCTCCACTTT

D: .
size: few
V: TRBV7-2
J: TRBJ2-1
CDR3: CASSLAYNEQFF
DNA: TGTGCCAGCAGCTTAGCCTACAATGAGCAGTTCTTC

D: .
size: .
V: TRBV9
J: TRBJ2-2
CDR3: CASSPAAGNSPGELFF
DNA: TGTGCCAGCAGCCCCGCGGCAGGAAATTCGCCCGGGGAGCTGTTTTTT

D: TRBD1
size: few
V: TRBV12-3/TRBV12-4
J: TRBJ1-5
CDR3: CASSFQGVGQPQHF
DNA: TGTGCCAGCAGTTTTCAGGGGGTTGGCCAGCCCCAGCATTTT

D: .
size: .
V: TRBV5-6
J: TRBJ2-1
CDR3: CASSQGKGVQFF
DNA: TGTGCCAGCAGTCAGGGCAAGGGGGTGCAGTTCTTC

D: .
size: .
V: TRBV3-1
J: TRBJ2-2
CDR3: CASRRTGELFF
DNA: TGTGCCAGCAGGCGCACCGGGGAGCTGTTTTTT

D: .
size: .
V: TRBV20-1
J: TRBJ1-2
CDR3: CSARYRSLGDGYTF
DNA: TGCAGTGCTAGGTACAGGAGTTTAGGAGATGGCTACACCTTC

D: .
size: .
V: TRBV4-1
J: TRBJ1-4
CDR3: CASSGGNEKLFF
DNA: TGCGCCAGCAGCGGAGGGAATGAAAAACTGTTTTTT

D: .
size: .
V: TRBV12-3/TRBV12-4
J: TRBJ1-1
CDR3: CASSLSAGGTEAFF
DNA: TGTGCCAGCAGTTTATCCGCGGGGGGGACTGAAGCTTTCTTT

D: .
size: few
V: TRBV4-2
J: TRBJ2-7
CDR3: CASSQEEDTYEQYF
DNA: TGTGCCAGCAGCCAAGAGGAGGACACCTACGAGCAGTACTTC

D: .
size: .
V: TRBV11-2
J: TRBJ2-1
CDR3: CASARPAGNEQFF
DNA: TGTGCCAGCGCCCGGCCCGCGGGCAATGAGCAGTTCTTC

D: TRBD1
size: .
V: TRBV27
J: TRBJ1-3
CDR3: CASRQGELENTIYF
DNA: TGTGCCAGCAGACAGGGGGAGCTGGAAAACACCATATATTTT

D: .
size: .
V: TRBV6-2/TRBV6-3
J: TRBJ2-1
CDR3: CASSLFRGATVDSSYNEQFF
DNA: TGTGCCAGCAGTCTTTTCAGGGGGGCGACTGTGGATAGCTCCTACAATGAGCAGTTCTTC

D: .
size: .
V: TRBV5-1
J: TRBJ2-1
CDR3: CASSLAAPYNEQFF
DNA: TGCGCCAGCAGCTTGGCCGCCCCATACAATGAGCAGTTCTTC

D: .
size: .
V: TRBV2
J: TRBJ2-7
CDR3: CASTYLYPYEQYF
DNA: TGTGCCAGCACCTACCTTTACCCCTACGAGCAGTACTTC

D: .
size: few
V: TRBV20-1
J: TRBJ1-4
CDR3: CSARTNEKLFF
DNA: TGCAGTGCTAGAACTAATGAAAAACTGTTTTTT

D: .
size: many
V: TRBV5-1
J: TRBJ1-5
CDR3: CASRVSGQPQHF
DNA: TGCGCCAGCAGAGTCAGCGGCCAGCCCCAGCATTTT

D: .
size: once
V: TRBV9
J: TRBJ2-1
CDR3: CASLGGDNEQFF
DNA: TGTGCCAGCCTCGGGGGCGACAATGAGCAGTTCTTC

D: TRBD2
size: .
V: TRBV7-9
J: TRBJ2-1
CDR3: CASSLAVTSGSGYMNEQFF
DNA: TGTGCCAGCAGCTTAGCGGTGACTAGCGGGAGCGGGTACATGAATGAGCAGTTCTTC

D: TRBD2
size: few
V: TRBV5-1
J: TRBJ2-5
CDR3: CASSLALGGEETQYF
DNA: TGCGCCAGCAGCTTGGCCCTGGGGGGGGAAGAGACCCAGTACTTC

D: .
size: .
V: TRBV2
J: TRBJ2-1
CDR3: CASSDRVGNSYNEQFF
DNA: TGTGCCAGCAGTGACAGGGTTGGTAACTCATACAATGAGCAGTTCTTC

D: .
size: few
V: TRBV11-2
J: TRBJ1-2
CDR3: CASSLGADYGYTF
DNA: TGTGCCAGCAGCTTGGGAGCAGACTATGGCTACACCTTC

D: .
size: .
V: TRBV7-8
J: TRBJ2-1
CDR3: CASSFIVGQINEQFF
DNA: TGTGCCAGCAGCTTCATCGTCGGCCAGATCAATGAGCAGTTCTTC

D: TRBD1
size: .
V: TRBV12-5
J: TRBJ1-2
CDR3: CASGRGQEDYGYTF
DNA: TGTGCTAGTGGGCGGGGACAGGAGGACTATGGCTACACCTTC

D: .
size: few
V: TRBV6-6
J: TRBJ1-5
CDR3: CASSYLGHESNQPQHF
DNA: TGTGCCAGCAGTTACCTGGGACATGAGAGCAATCAGCCCCAGCATTTT

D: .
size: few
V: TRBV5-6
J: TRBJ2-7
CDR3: CASSLARSIHYEQYF
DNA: TGTGCCAGCAGCTTGGCCAGGTCTATACACTACGAGCAGTACTTC

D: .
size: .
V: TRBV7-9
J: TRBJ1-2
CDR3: CASSLFERGGVHGYTF
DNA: TGTGCCAGCAGCTTATTTGAGCGAGGCGGGGTACATGGCTACACCTTC

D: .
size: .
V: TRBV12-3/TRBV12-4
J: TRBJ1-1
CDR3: CASSLERRAGEAFF
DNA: TGTGCCAGCAGTTTAGAGCGCAGGGCTGGCGAAGCTTTCTTT

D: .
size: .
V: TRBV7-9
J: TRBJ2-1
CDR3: CASSSTNIPEGMDEQFF
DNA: TGTGCCAGCAGCTCAACGAACATCCCCGAAGGGATGGATGAGCAGTTCTTC

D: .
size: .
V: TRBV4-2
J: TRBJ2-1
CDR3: CASSGEKDDNEQFF
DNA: TGTGCCAGCAGTGGGGAGAAGGATGACAATGAGCAGTTCTTC

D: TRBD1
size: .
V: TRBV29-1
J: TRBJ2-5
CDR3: CSISGTGVRETQYF
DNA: TGCAGCATCTCCGGGACAGGGGTTCGTGAGACCCAGTACTTC

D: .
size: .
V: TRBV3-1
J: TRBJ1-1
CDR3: CASSQDWGTEAFF
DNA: TGTGCCAGCAGCCAAGACTGGGGAACTGAAGCTTTCTTT

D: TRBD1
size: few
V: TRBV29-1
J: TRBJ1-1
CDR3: CSVRRGMNTEAFF
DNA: TGCAGCGTACGCAGGGGGATGAACACTGAAGCTTTCTTT

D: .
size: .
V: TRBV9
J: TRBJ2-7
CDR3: CASSVGGDISYEQYF
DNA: TGTGCCAGCAGCGTAGGAGGGGACATATCCTACGAGCAGTACTTC

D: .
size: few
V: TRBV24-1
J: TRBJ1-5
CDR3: CATSGPGNQPQHF
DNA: TGTGCCACCAGTGGACCTGGCAATCAGCCCCAGCATTTT

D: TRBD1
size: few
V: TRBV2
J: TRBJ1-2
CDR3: CASSRDRSTNYGYTF
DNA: TGTGCCAGCAGCCGGGACAGGAGCACTAACTATGGCTACACCTTC

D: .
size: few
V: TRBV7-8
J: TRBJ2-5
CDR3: CASRATSAEQETQYF
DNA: TGTGCCAGCAGGGCCACATCGGCGGAACAAGAGACCCAGTACTTC

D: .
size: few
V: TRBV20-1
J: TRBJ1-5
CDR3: CSASSVSNQPQHF
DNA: TGCAGTGCTAGTTCAGTCAGCAATCAGCCCCAGCATTTT

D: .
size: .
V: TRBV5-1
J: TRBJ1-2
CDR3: CASRDTKYGYTF
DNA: TGCGCCAGCCGGGACACGAAATATGGCTACACCTTC

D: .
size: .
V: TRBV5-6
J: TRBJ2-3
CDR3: CASNQFSDTQYF
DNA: TGTGCCAGCAACCAATTCTCAGATACGCAGTATTTT

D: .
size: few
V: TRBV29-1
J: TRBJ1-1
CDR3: CSVDWQGYSEAFF
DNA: TGCAGCGTTGATTGGCAGGGGTATTCTGAAGCTTTCTTT

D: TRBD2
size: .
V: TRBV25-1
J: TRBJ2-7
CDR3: CASSAGLAVAEYEQYF
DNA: TGTGCCAGCAGTGCCGGACTAGCCGTAGCTGAATACGAGCAGTACTTC

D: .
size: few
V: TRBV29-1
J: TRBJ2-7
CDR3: CSVELTSYEQYF
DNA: TGCAGCGTTGAACTGACAAGCTACGAGCAGTACTTC